These T cell receptor beta chains were read from a single sample in a study of tumor-infiltrating lymphocytes in localized non-small cell lung cancer. The method was immunoSEQ multiplex PCR; TCRdb's version includes in-frame clones alone and lacks a portion of them. The repertoire holds 15,000 to 20,000 clones, with roughly three quarters as singletons. Sequences were obtained from lung tumor tissue. The receptor set was obtained from a human donor with non-small cell lung cancer. Each CDR3 is given with its conserved first and last residue. D genes are given only for firm matches. Only some rows state a clone size, as once, few, many or a class for expanded clones.

v_call	clone_size	j_call	d_call	cdr3_aa	cdr3_nt
TRBV4-3	once	TRBJ2-3	TRBD2	CASSQDGASGSLTDTQYF	TGCGCCAGCAGCCAAGATGGGGCAAGCGGGAGTCTGACAGATACGCAGTATTTT
TRBV7-2	NA	TRBJ2-5	NA	CASSLYLAASQETQYF	TGTGCCAGCAGCTTATATTTAGCAGCCTCCCAAGAGACCCAGTACTTC
TRBV25-1	NA	TRBJ2-7	NA	CASSESGKYEQYF	TGTGCCAGCAGTGAATCAGGGAAGTACGAGCAGTACTTC
TRBV21-1	NA	TRBJ2-7	NA	CASSNKVYEQYF	TGTGCCAGCAGCAACAAAGTATACGAGCAGTACTTC
TRBV27	NA	TRBJ2-4	NA	CASSPRQTTGIQYF	TGTGCCAGCAGTCCAAGACAGACCACGGGGATTCAGTACTTC
TRBV6-5	NA	TRBJ2-3	NA	CASRDGRVTDTQYF	TGTGCCAGCAGGGACGGTCGAGTCACAGATACGCAGTATTTT
TRBV5-1	NA	TRBJ1-4	NA	CASSPRVAANEKLFF	TGCGCCAGCAGCCCGAGGGTGGCGGCTAATGAAAAACTGTTTTTT
TRBV11-3	NA	TRBJ2-3	NA	CASSRAGRGGGTDTQYF	TGTGCCAGCAGCCGAGCGGGCCGAGGAGGAGGCACAGATACGCAGTATTTT
TRBV7-8	NA	TRBJ2-5	NA	CASSLAYHRTAETQYF	TGTGCCAGCAGCTTAGCCTATCACCGGACCGCGGAGACCCAGTACTTC
TRBV19	NA	TRBJ1-6	NA	CASSTARVLNSPLHF	TGTGCCAGTAGTACTGCCCGGGTCCTTAATTCACCCCTCCACTTT
TRBV5-4	few	TRBJ1-4	NA	CASSLGGALNEKLFF	TGTGCCAGCAGCTTGGGGGGGGCATTAAATGAAAAACTGTTTTTT
TRBV5-1	NA	TRBJ2-1	TRBD2	CASSLGITSGRARRYNEQFF	TGCGCCAGCAGCTTGGGTATCACTAGCGGGAGGGCGAGGCGATACAATGAGCAGTTCTTC
TRBV7-6	NA	TRBJ2-5	TRBD1	CASSLGTGQETQYF	TGTGCCAGCAGCTTAGGGACAGGCCAAGAGACCCAGTACTTC
TRBV30	NA	TRBJ2-7	TRBD1	CAWSGQGSYEQYF	TGTGCCTGGAGTGGACAGGGATCCTACGAGCAGTACTTC